Many counts were recorded for the clone carrying this T cell receptor beta chain. What it binds is not known. TCRdb re-derived calls from the reads in MiXCR, one entry per CDR3 protein. Here the sample spans 200,000 or so distinct CDR3 sequences, roughly 19% being singletons. V lost 3 bases and J lost 2, with 14 bases in between. This CDR3 has 15 amino acids. The germline gives CDR1 SGHVS, CDR2 FQNEAQ. The sample comes from a study of T cell repertoires in cytomegalovirus infection. Overall study context: From public TCR beta signatures came an indication of both CMV infection and matching HLA type. Findings of the study overall: In two of eight donors, the top clonotype was HLA-C-restricted CMV-specific. Carriage of CMV together with the relevant HLA was identifiable through cumulative public TCR beta family frequency.

The sequence derives from a human donor in good health (CMV status not recorded). Some clones in this sample may be carry-over from other donors' samples. This sequence joins TRBV7-8 and TRBJ2-7; D gene unclear. Sequences were obtained from PBMCs. CDR3 coding DNA: TGTGCCAGCAGCTTTGGGTTCGGCGGAACCTACGAGCAGTACTTC. It is translated as CASSFGFGGTYEQYF.